The T cell receptor beta chain described here comes from a study of chemoradiotherapy in HPV16-positive cancers. Per germline, CDR1 SQVTM and CDR2 ANQGSEA. With V trimmed by 7 bases and J by 2 bases, 4 bases remained unmatched. The CDR3 is made up of 12 amino acids. Repertoires were generated with immunoSEQ multiplex PCR, while TCRdb's copy carries only in-frame clones and drops some. The table has tens of thousands of clones, around 80% seen once; the top ten hold approximately 4.2%. The sample was blood, taken from a patient who underwent chemoradiotherapy. The sequence came from a human donor with HPV-associated anogenital cancer. The chain recombines TRBV29-1 with TRBJ2-7, with 8 nucleotides matching TRBD1. This CDR3 reads CSARTGPYEQYF. In nucleotides, the CDR3 is TGCAGCGCACGGACAGGGCCCTACGAGCAGTACTTC.